This TCR beta chain was sequenced during a study of lymphopenia after photon versus proton radiotherapy. The repertoire was sequenced with immunoSEQ multiplex PCR; TCRdb's copy has only in-frame clones and lacks some. The data hold some 170,000 clones, with roughly nine tenths observed a single time. CDR1 and CDR2 from the germline V gene are SGDLS and YYNGEE. The CDR3 covers 18 residues. Trimming cost V 0 bases and J 6 bases; bases outside gene matches: 16. Whole-study results and caveats: Oligoclonal CD8+ Temra expansion after nadir drove photon patients' diversity drop.

Note on this clone: Antigen unknown.

The sequence derives from a man aged 50 or older with gastric cancer. This rearrangement joins TRBV9 to TRBJ2-3; TRBD2 matches at 7 bases. The input for sequencing was peripheral blood, taken from a patient treated with photon-based radiotherapy. CDR3 region: CASSVGFGKAGEADTQYF. The CDR3 DNA follows: TGTGCCAGCAGCGTAGGATTCGGTAAGGCGGGAGAAGCCGATACGCAGTATTTT.